This T cell receptor beta chain was sequenced in a study of T cells in localized non-small cell lung cancer. The assay was immunoSEQ multiplex PCR, and TCRdb's table has in-frame clones only and misses some. The data hold around 80,000 clones, with roughly 75% observed a single time. CDR1 MNHEY and CDR2 SVGAGI come from the germline V gene. There are 12 residues in the CDR3. The V gene lost 5 bases and the J gene lost 3 bases, with 8 bases spanning the gap. The chain has TRBV6-5 and TRBJ2-7; a possible D gene is TRBD1 (6 bases). The starting material was PBMCs, obtained before any cancer treatment. The clonotype was recovered from a man between 35 and 75 years old with stage II squamous cell lung carcinoma. This chain's CDR3 is CASSQTGYEQYF. The CDR3, as DNA: TGTGCCAGCAGTCAGACAGGCTACGAGCAGTACTTC.